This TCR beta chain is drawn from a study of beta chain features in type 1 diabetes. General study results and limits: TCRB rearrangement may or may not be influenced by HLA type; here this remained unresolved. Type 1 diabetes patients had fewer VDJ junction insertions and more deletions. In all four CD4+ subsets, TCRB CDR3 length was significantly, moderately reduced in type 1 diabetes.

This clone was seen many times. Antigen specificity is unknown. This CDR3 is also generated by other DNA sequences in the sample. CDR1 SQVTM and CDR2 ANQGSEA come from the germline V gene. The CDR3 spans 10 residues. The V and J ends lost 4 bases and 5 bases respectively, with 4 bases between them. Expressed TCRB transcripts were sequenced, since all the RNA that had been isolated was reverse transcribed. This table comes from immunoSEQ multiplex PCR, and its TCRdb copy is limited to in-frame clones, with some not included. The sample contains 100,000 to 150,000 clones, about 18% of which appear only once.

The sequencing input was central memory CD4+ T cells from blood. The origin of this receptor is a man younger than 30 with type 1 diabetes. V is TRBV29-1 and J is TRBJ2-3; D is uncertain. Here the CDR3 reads CSVGEDTQYF. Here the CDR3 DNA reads TGCAGCGTTGGGGAAGATACGCAGTATTTT.